Presented here are 19 T cell receptor beta chains from one specimen sequenced in a study of T cell responses to AZD1222 COVID-19 vaccine. Here immunoSEQ multiplex PCR was the method, and the copy in TCRdb shows in-frame clones only, minus some. The table lists more than 110,000 clones, around 90% of them singletons. Sequenced here: peripheral blood, sampled on day 0 of AZD1222 vaccination. The source is an adult in good health.

The chain uses TRBV4-3 and TRBJ1-1, with a possible D match to TRBD1 (5 bases). Trimming removed 4 bases at V and 3 bases at J, with 12 bases between. The CDR3 runs to 14 residues. Germline V gives CDR1 LGHNA, CDR2 YSLEER. The CDR3 sequence is CASSPVGGDTEAFF. The CDR3 nucleotides are TGCGCCAGCAGCCCAGTGGGGGGAGACACTGAAGCTTTCTTT.

Concerning this clone: This CDR3 is also generated by other DNA sequences in the sample. CDR3 residues: CASSLGGGNEKLFF. The DNA for the CDR3 is TGTGCCAGCAGCTTGGGCGGGGGTAATGAAAAACTGTTTTTT. The V call is TRBV7-2, the J call TRBJ1-4; TRBD1 is a possible D gene (5 bases). The CDR3 runs 14 residues. Germline lookup yields CDR1 SGHTA and CDR2 FQGNSA. Trimming left V 3 bases short and J 4 bases short, with 9 bases between.

J is TRBJ1-1 and V is TRBV19, with 11 bases lining up with TRBD1. V lost 4 bases, J lost 7 bases, and 11 bases stayed unmatched. This CDR3 has 16 amino acids. Germline V gene lookup returns CDR1 LNHDA and CDR2 SQIVND (reference sequence). The CDR3 DNA follows: TGTGCCAGTAGTAGGGTCTTCCGGGACAGGGGGTATGAAGCTTTCTTT. This sequence encodes CASSRVFRDRGYEAFF.

The chain combines TRBV27 with TRBJ1-4; TRBD1 might be the D (6 bases). Germline V gene lookup returns CDR1 MNHEY and CDR2 SMNVEV (reference sequence). Trimming cost V 4 bases and J 4 bases, with 16 bases left between them. This CDR3 has 16 residues. The CDR3 DNA reads TGTGCCAGCAGTTCCCTCGGTTTAGGGGGTAATGAAAAACTGTTTTTT. Its protein is CASSSLGLGGNEKLFF.

The V gene is TRBV19, the J gene TRBJ2-3; 9 bases agree with TRBD1. Germline loops: CDR1 LNHDA, CDR2 SQIVND (reference sequence). CDR3 length: 13 residues. After removal of 10 bases from V and 1 base from J, the junction contained 3 bases not matched to a gene. The CDR3 DNA reads as TGTGCCACGAGGACAGGGGGCACAGATACGCAGTATTTT. Translated: CATRTGGTDTQYF.

The chain links TRBV30 to TRBJ2-7, with unresolved D. V was trimmed by 2 bases and J by 1 base, leaving 9 bases between them. Per germline, CDR1 GTSNPN and CDR2 SVGIG (reference sequence). CDR3 length: 13 residues. For the CDR3, the DNA is TGTGCCTGGAGTAGGAGTGATTCCTACGAGCAGTACTTC. Translated, it gives CAWSRSDSYEQYF.

The chain joins TRBV19 to TRBJ1-2, with D perhaps TRBD1 (5 bases). The length of the CDR3 is 12 residues. Germline CDR1 is LNHDA and CDR2 is SQIVND (reference sequence). V lost 3 bases to trimming and J lost 7 bases, with 9 bases between them. The CDR3 sequence: CASSIQGGGYTF. For the CDR3, the DNA is TGTGCCAGTAGTATCCAGGGAGGTGGCTACACCTTC.

The chain couples TRBV6-2 or TRBV6-3 to TRBJ2-3; TRBD1 might be the D (6 bases). The V and J ends lost 4 bases and 1 base respectively, with 15 bases between them. The V gene's germline CDR1 is MNHEY and CDR2 SVGEGT. The CDR3 totals 16 residues. The CDR3 DNA reads as TGTGCCAGCAGTTTCAACTTCAGGGGCCGCACAGATACGCAGTATTTT. Amino acid sequence: CASSFNFRGRTDTQYF.

This chain joins TRBV19 and TRBJ1-5; D is unclear. V was shortened by 3 bases and J by 6 bases, with 12 bases between the two germline ends. The V gene's germline CDR1 is LNHDA and CDR2 SQIVND (reference sequence). This CDR3 comprises 14 residues. The CDR3, as DNA: TGTGCCAGTAGTATGAGAAGCTGGATTCAGCCCCAGCATTTT. It yields the protein CASSMRSWIQPQHF.

The chain uses TRBV14 and TRBJ2-5; 9 nucleotides line up with TRBD1. The J segment lost 2 bases and the V segment lost 1 base, leaving 2 bases of the junction unmatched. Germline V CDR1 and CDR2: SGHDN, FVKESK. The CDR3 consists of 15 residues. The CDR3 reads CASSQGGQGQETQYF. In nucleotides, the CDR3 is TGTGCCAGCAGCCAAGGGGGACAGGGTCAAGAGACCCAGTACTTC.

This clone was observed a single time. The J gene is TRBJ2-1, the V gene TRBV11-3, with TRBD2 matching over 8 bases. Germline V gives CDR1 SGHNT, CDR2 YENEEA. This CDR3 region has 15 residues. V dropped 1 base and J dropped 4; count of bases not matched to a gene: 3. CDR3 nucleotide sequence: TGTGCCAGCAGCTTAGTGCTAGCGGGTTACAATGAGCAGTTCTTC. This encodes CASSLVLAGYNEQFF.

V and J are TRBV27 and TRBJ1-5; D remains ambiguous. CDR3 length equals 12 residues. Germline V gene lookup returns CDR1 MNHEY and CDR2 SMNVEV (reference sequence). Trimming took off 2 bases at V and 7 bases at J, with 6 bases between the two ends. This chain's CDR3 is CASSLPGQPQHF. CDR3 sequence (DNA): TGTGCCAGCAGTTTACCCGGGCAGCCCCAGCATTTT.

The chain has TRBV6-5 and TRBJ1-2; no clear D. The germline V gene has CDR1 MNHEY and CDR2 SVGAGI. This CDR3 is built from 12 residues. Trimming shortened V by 10 bases and J by 1 base, and 10 bases separated the two germline ends. The CDR3 spells CAIFGLNYGYTF. DNA of the CDR3: TGTGCCATTTTCGGGCTTAACTATGGCTACACCTTC.

The rearrangement uses TRBV7-9 and TRBJ1-6; 9 bases line up with TRBD1. Germline V gene data show CDR1 as SEHNR and CDR2 as FQNEAQ (reference sequence). The CDR3 sequence is 14 residues long. V lost 3 bases, J lost 8 bases, and 2 bases stayed unmatched. CDR3 residues: CASSFRDRDSPLHF. In nucleotides, the CDR3 is TGTGCCAGCAGCTTCCGGGACAGGGATTCACCCCTCCACTTT.

The chain uses TRBV3-1 (or the pseudogene TRBV3-2) and TRBJ1-6; D is possibly TRBD1 (5 bases). Germline V gives CDR1 LGHDT, CDR2 YNNKEL (reference sequence). CDR3 length: 17 amino acids. V was shortened by 4 bases and J by 12 bases, with 25 bases between the two germline ends. The CDR3 sequence is CASSPALLLSGGLPLHF. The CDR3 DNA reads as TGTGCCAGCAGCCCGGCTCTCCTTCTATCGGGGGGACTACCCCTCCACTTT.

The chain couples TRBV28 to TRBJ2-7, with no clear D. The CDR3 covers 14 residues. CDR1 is MDHEN and CDR2 is SYDVKM in the germline V gene. Trimming stripped 3 bases from V and 1 base from J, with 10 bases between. The CDR3 loop reads CASSFTGGSYEQYF. DNA of the CDR3: TGTGCCAGCAGTTTTACTGGCGGTTCCTACGAGCAGTACTTC.

This clone has just one count. This chain connects TRBV20-1 to TRBJ2-3, with TRBD2 identical over 13 bases. V lost 3 bases to trimming and J lost 1 base; unmatched junction nucleotides: 10. CDR1 DFQATT and CDR2 SNEGSKA come from the germline V gene (reference sequence). The CDR3 covers 18 residues. The DNA of the CDR3 is TGCAGTGCTAGTCTGCGGACTAGCGGGAGACAAGGCACAGATACGCAGTATTTT. Translation gives CSASLRTSGRQGTDTQYF.

This sequence joins TRBV19 and TRBJ2-7; the D gene is possibly TRBD1 (5 bases). The CDR3 runs to 11 residues. Trimming pared 4 bases from V and 4 bases from J, leaving 5 bases between. The germline V gene has CDR1 LNHDA and CDR2 SQIVND (reference sequence). DNA for the CDR3: TGTGCCAGTAGTAAGGGGTACGAGCAGTACTTC. Its protein is CASSKGYEQYF. Full variable domain (rest looked up from reference TRBV19 and TRBJ2-7): DGGITQSPKYLFRKEGQNVTLSCEQNLNHDAMYWYRQDPGQGLRLIYYSQIVNDFQKGDIAEGYSVSREKKESFPLTVTSAQKNPTAFYLCASSKGYEQYFGPGTRLTVT.

This chain links TRBV19 with TRBJ1-1; D is possibly TRBD1 (5 bases). Trimming took 4 bases from V and 5 from J, leaving 14 bases between them. Germline values: CDR1 LNHDA, CDR2 SQIVND (reference sequence). The CDR3 runs 14 residues. This CDR3 reads CASSTYFGGTEAFF. The DNA for the CDR3 is TGTGCCAGTAGTACATACTTCGGGGGAACTGAAGCTTTCTTT.